These 22 T cell receptor beta chains were all obtained from the same sample, sequenced in a study of vaccination effects on CD4 cells after COVID-19. Profiling relied on immunoSEQ multiplex PCR, and the TCRdb table lists in-frame clones only, not all of them. The profile shows 15,000 to 20,000 clones, 76% of them singletons. No antigens are known for them. ViraFEST expansion of antigen-specific CD4+ T cells with viral peptide pools preceded sequencing. Investigators separated out CD4+ T cells once around nine days of culture had passed. All participants had two doses of either the BNT162b2 or mRNA-1273 vaccine. The source was CD4+ T cells from PBMCs cultured with HCoV-NL63 spike peptides, collected after COVID-19 vaccination. Receptors were obtained from a human donor who received a COVID-19 vaccine.

The CDR3 loop is CASSGTRGTGNTEAFF. The CDR3 DNA reads TGTGCCAGCAGTGGAACGAGGGGGACAGGGAACACTGAAGCTTTCTTT. V gene TRBV6-1 combines with J gene TRBJ1-1, with 8 bases matching TRBD1. Per germline, CDR1 MNHNS and CDR2 SASEGT. The CDR3 contains 16 residues. The J segment lost 1 base and the V segment lost 4 bases, leaving 8 bases of the junction unmatched.

Here the CDR3 reads CASRGLAGGRGFF. The CDR3 nucleotides read TGTGCCAGCAGGGGACTAGCGGGAGGGCGTGGGTTCTTC. V gene TRBV6-5 combines with J gene TRBJ2-1; 16 bases map to TRBD2. V was pared by 6 bases and J by 15 bases, with 5 bases of the junction left unmatched. Germline V gene lookup returns CDR1 MNHEY and CDR2 SVGAGI. The CDR3 consists of 13 residues.

The CDR3, as DNA: TGTGCCAGCAGACAAGGAGTGAGGGGGGGAGCTTTCTTT. Translation: CASRQGVRGGAFF. V usage is TRBV5-6 and J usage is TRBJ1-1, with a weak D call TRBD1 (6 bases). CDR3 size: 13 residues. Trimming removed 5 bases at V and 10 bases at J, with 18 bases between. The germline gives CDR1 SGHDT, CDR2 YYEEEE. Full variable domain (remainder filled in from reference TRBV5-6 and TRBJ1-1): DAGVTQSPTHLIKTRGQQVTLRCSPKSGHDTVSWYQQALGQGPQFIFQYYEEEERQRGNFPDRFSGHQFPNYSSELNVNALLLGDSALYLCASRQGVRGGAFFGQGTRLTVV.

This sequence joins TRBV4-3 and TRBJ1-3; D gene ambiguous. CDR1 is LGHNA and CDR2 is YSLEER in the germline V gene. Trimming left V 1 base short and J 4 bases short, with 8 bases between. There are 14 residues in the CDR3. CDR3 sequence reads: CASSQGQKGNTIYF. The CDR3 nucleotides are TGCGCCAGCAGCCAAGGCCAGAAAGGAAACACCATATATTTT.

The V and J genes are TRBV12-3 or TRBV12-4 and TRBJ1-1, with a weak D call TRBD1 (5 bases). The CDR3 loop spans 13 amino acids. Trimming shortened V by 7 bases and J by 4 bases, and 13 bases separated the two germline ends. This CDR3 is CASNREGVTEAFF. CDR3 in DNA: TGTGCCAGCAATAGAGAAGGGGTCACTGAAGCTTTCTTT.

The chain is built from TRBV10-3 and TRBJ2-3, with D possibly TRBD1 on 5 matching bases. Trimming took 10 bases from V and 2 from J, leaving 16 bases between them. This CDR3 has 14 residues. Per germline, CDR1 ENHRY and CDR2 SYGVKD. As DNA, the CDR3 is TGTGCCACGATACGGGCAGGGCCCACAGATACGCAGTATTTT. It codes for CATIRAGPTDTQYF.

This clone was seen once. The rearrangement joins TRBV12-3 or TRBV12-4 to TRBJ1-5, with no clear D. V gave up 3 bases and J gave up 4 bases, with 7 bases separating them. The CDR3 covers 13 residues. The CDR3 loop is CASSFTGNQPQHF. In nucleotides, the CDR3 is TGTGCCAGCAGTTTCACGGGTAATCAGCCCCAGCATTTT.

This CDR3 is CATSDAGTGGTDTQYF. CDR3 DNA sequence: TGTGCCACCAGTGATGCCGGGACAGGGGGCACAGATACGCAGTATTTT. This chain uses TRBV24-1 with TRBJ2-3, with 10 bases lining up with TRBD1. CDR1 KGHDR and CDR2 SFDVKD come from the germline V gene. The CDR3 has 16 amino acids. The junction had 3 bases not matched to a gene; V was cut back by 3 bases and J by 1 base.

V and J are TRBV12-3 or TRBV12-4 and TRBJ2-4; tentative D call: TRBD1 (6 bases). Trimming pared 5 bases from V and 1 base from J, leaving 6 bases between. The CDR3 spans 13 residues. The CDR3 is CASSTGAKNIQYF. CDR3 nucleotide sequence: TGTGCCAGCAGTACAGGGGCCAAAAACATTCAGTACTTC.

This clone came up a few times. This rearrangement joins TRBV7-9 to TRBJ1-2; D possibly corresponds to TRBD1 (5 bases). Trimming took 4 bases from V and 2 from J, leaving 11 bases between them. This CDR3 has 14 residues. Looked up from germline, CDR1 is SEHNR and CDR2 is FQNEAQ (reference sequence). CDR3 sequence reads: CASSSREGNYGYTF. The CDR3 DNA reads TGTGCCAGCAGCTCCCGGGAGGGGAACTATGGCTACACCTTC.

There are a few counts of this clone. The chain combines TRBV6-2 or TRBV6-3 with TRBJ2-2, with 8 bases that match TRBD1. The CDR3 runs 17 residues. J was trimmed by 4 bases and V by 6 bases; bases with no gene match: 13. CDR1 and CDR2 from the germline V gene are MNHEY and SVGEGT. The CDR3 protein is CASSPRGQGASTGELFF. The CDR3 DNA reads as TGTGCCAGCAGCCCTAGGGGGCAGGGGGCATCCACCGGGGAGCTGTTTTTT.

This chain connects TRBV28 to TRBJ1-4; a possible D gene is TRBD1 (6 bases). Germline V gives CDR1 MDHEN, CDR2 SYDVKM. The CDR3 loop spans 14 amino acids. V was pared by 6 bases and J by 3 bases, with 11 bases between. CDR3 sequence reads: CASSFRGPNEKLFF. The CDR3 nucleotides are TGTGCCAGCAGCTTCAGGGGCCCTAATGAAAAACTGTTTTTT.

The chain recombines TRBV3-1 (or the pseudogene TRBV3-2) with TRBJ1-5; D remains unclear. CDR1 LGHDT and CDR2 YNNKEL come from the germline V gene (reference sequence). Trimming stripped 1 base from V and 2 bases from J, with 18 bases between. This CDR3 spans 18 amino acids. CDR3 region: CASSQAGRSMSRNQPQHF. CDR3 in DNA: TGTGCCAGCAGCCAAGCGGGGAGGAGCATGTCCCGCAATCAGCCCCAGCATTTT.

V usage is TRBV6-5 and J usage is TRBJ1-2, with D possibly being TRBD1 (5 bases). The CDR3 is made up of 15 amino acids. Germline values: CDR1 MNHEY, CDR2 SVGAGI. Trimming took 3 bases from V and 6 from J, leaving 17 bases between them. Written as DNA, the CDR3 is TGTGCCAGCAGTTATGGGTACCGGGGGACGAATGGCTACACCTTC. This translates into CASSYGYRGTNGYTF.

The rearrangement joins TRBV30 to TRBJ1-6; 8 positions match TRBD1. Germline CDR1 is GTSNPN and CDR2 is SVGIG (reference sequence). V trimming: 2 bases; J trimming: 10 bases; junction bases outside the gene matches: 7. The CDR3 runs to 14 residues. CDR3 nucleotides: TGTGCCTGGAGTCAAGACAGGGGAGGCTCACCCCTCCACTTT. It translates to CAWSQDRGGSPLHF.

In its sample, this clone was seen a few times. A read error may produce the germline difference seen at one junction end. The J gene is TRBJ1-2, the V gene TRBV7-3; TRBD1 matches at 7 bases. This CDR3 contains 11 residues. Germline V lookup: CDR1 SGHTA, CDR2 FQGTGA. In DNA, the CDR3 is TGTGCCAGCAGCGCGGACAGGACTCAAAACTTC. It yields the protein CASSADRTQNF.

This rearrangement joins TRBV2 to TRBJ1-3; TRBD1 matches at 8 bases. Per germline, CDR1 SNHLY and CDR2 FYNNEI. This CDR3 has 16 amino acids. The V gene end was trimmed by 1 base and the J gene end by 2 bases; junction bases not matched to a gene: 4. For the CDR3, the DNA is TGTGCCAGCAGTGAAGACCAGGGGGCAACTGGAAACACCATATATTTT. Protein sequence: CASSEDQGATGNTIYF. Full variable domain (remainder filled in from reference TRBV2 and TRBJ1-3): EPEVTQTPSHQVTQMGQEVILRCVPISNHLYFYWYRQILGQKVEFLVSFYNNEISEKSEIFDDQFSVERPDGSNFTLKIRSTKLEDSAMYFCASSEDQGATGNTIYFGEGSWLTVV.

This clone was observed a handful of times. V is TRBV9 and J is TRBJ1-6; D is unclear. This CDR3 spans 15 amino acids. Per germline, CDR1 SGDLS and CDR2 YYNGEE. Trimming removed 0 bases from V and 5 bases from J, with 9 bases in between. This CDR3 is CASSVEGHNNSPLHF. The CDR3 DNA reads TGTGCCAGCAGCGTAGAAGGCCACAATAATTCACCCCTCCACTTT.

This chain joins TRBV10-3 and TRBJ2-1, with D perhaps matching TRBD1 or TRBD2 (6 bases each). The CDR3 runs 17 residues. With 6 bases removed from V and 3 bases from J, the gap between germline ends came to 21 bases. Germline assignment: CDR1 ENHRY and CDR2 SYGVKD. CDR3 in amino acids: CAIREGVAGKHYNEQFF. Here the CDR3 DNA reads TGTGCCATCAGGGAGGGGGTGGCGGGGAAACACTACAATGAGCAGTTCTTC.

The V and J genes are TRBV4-2 and TRBJ2-2, with 8 bases identical to TRBD2. Trimming cost V 1 base and J 4 bases; bases outside gene matches: 5. CDR1 is LGHNA, CDR2 YNFKEQ, per germline. This CDR3 has 16 residues. The DNA for the CDR3 is TGTGCCAGCAGCCAAGGGTCAGCGGGGGTCACCGGGGAGCTGTTTTTT. This gives the protein CASSQGSAGVTGELFF.

V is TRBV6-5 and J is TRBJ2-5; D might be TRBD2 (6 bases). The V end was cut by 6 bases, the J end by 2 bases, with 16 bases between. The V gene's germline CDR1 is MNHEY and CDR2 SVGAGI. The CDR3 runs to 15 residues. CDR3 bases: TGTGCCAGCAGCTGGGCGACTAGTGTACAAGAGACCCAGTACTTC. It translates to CASSWATSVQETQYF.

The CDR3 reads CASRLTGLAGAYQETQYF. Written as DNA, the CDR3 is TGTGCCAGCAGACTGACGGGACTAGCGGGGGCGTACCAAGAGACCCAGTACTTC. The chain joins TRBV28 to TRBJ2-5; TRBD2 matches at 14 bases. Germline CDR1 is MDHEN and CDR2 is SYDVKM. This CDR3 is built from 18 residues. V dropped 6 bases and J dropped 0; count of bases not matched to a gene: 9.